This T cell receptor (beta chain) was documented in a study of blood T cell repertoires in COVID-19. Study details: Acute and convalescent COVID-19 samples came from the United States, Italy and Spain. T cells, B-cell-depleted T cells, or PBMCs supplied cDNA or gDNA.

For this clone: Germline is not matched at one junction end, which may reflect a read error.

This CDR3 has 12 amino acids. Per the study methods: Nucleated cell counts were estimated from reference gene primer amplification. Generated by immunoSEQ multiplex PCR, the TCRdb table keeps only in-frame clones and is missing some. V, J and clone size reflect that table, while D and trimming were determined from the DNA. The data show about 410,000 clones, with around nine tenths seen just once and 1.5% to 2% held by the top ten. Across about two dozen US areas, participants ranged in age from about 18 to 100 years. The clonotype comes from a woman aged 25 to 39 who had recovered from COVID-19. The chain combines TRBV12-3 or TRBV12-4 with TRBJ2-7; 7 bases are a match to TRBD1. Input material: PBMCs or T cells enriched from blood (not recorded which). The CDR3 here is CASSISPTGPLF. DNA for the CDR3: TGTGCCAGCAGTATTAGTCCGACAGGGCCCCTCTTC.